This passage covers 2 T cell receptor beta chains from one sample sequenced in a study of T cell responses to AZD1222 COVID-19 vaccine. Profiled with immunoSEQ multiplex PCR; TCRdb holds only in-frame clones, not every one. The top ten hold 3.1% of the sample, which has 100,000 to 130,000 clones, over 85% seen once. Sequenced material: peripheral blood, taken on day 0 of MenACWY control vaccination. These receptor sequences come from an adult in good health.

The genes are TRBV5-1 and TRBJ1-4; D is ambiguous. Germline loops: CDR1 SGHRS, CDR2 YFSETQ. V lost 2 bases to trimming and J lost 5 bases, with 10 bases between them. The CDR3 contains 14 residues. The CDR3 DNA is TGCGCCAGCAGCTTCGAAGGGATGAATGAAAAACTGTTTTTT. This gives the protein CASSFEGMNEKLFF.

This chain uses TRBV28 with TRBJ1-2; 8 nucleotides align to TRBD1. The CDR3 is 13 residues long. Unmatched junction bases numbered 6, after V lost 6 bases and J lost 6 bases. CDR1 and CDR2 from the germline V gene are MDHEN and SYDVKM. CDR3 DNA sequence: TGTGCCAGCAGGACCGGACAGGGAGATGGCTACACCTTC. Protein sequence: CASRTGQGDGYTF.